A single sample gave rise to the 15 T cell receptor beta chains below, sequenced in a study of regulatory and conventional T cells in RAG deficiency. Genomic DNA came from blood conventional CD4+ T cells gated CD25-low CD127-high. The data were produced by immunoSEQ multiplex PCR, yet TCRdb's version contains in-frame clones alone and is incomplete. This sample has about 10,000 clones, with just under 95% found just once. The source material was CD4+ effector T cells sorted from blood. The source of these receptors is a human donor with RAG deficiency presenting as severe combined immunodeficiency.

The rearrangement joins TRBV19 to TRBJ2-5; D not certain. The V and J ends lost 4 bases and 5 bases respectively, with 14 bases between them. The V gene's germline CDR1 is LNHDA and CDR2 SQIVND (reference sequence). The CDR3 sequence is 14 residues long. CDR3 DNA: TGTGCCAGTAGTAGGCCCCCAGAGGAGGAGACCCAGTACTTC. This gives the protein CASSRPPEEETQYF.

The CDR3 here is CSVGPRGTGELFF. The CDR3 DNA is TGCAGCGTTGGTCCACGGGGGACCGGGGAGCTGTTTTTT. This sequence joins TRBV29-1 and TRBJ2-2; D is perhaps TRBD2 (6 bases). The CDR3 loop spans 13 amino acids. The germline V and J ends were trimmed by 4 bases and 5 bases, with 11 bases remaining between them. CDR1 and CDR2 from the germline V gene are SQVTM and ANQGSEA.

V and J are TRBV19 and TRBJ2-5; TRBD1 aligns across 9 bases. The CDR3 sequence is 13 residues long. The ends lost 5 bases at V and 2 bases at J; junction bases unmatched: 0. Germline loops: CDR1 LNHDA, CDR2 SQIVND (reference sequence). In nucleotides, the CDR3 is TGTGCCAGTAGTGACAGGGGGCAAGAGACCCAGTACTTC. It specifies CASSDRGQETQYF.

This chain links TRBV6-6 with TRBJ1-1, with D possibly matching TRBD1 (5 bases). The CDR3 runs to 14 residues. V lost 0 bases and J 1 base, leaving 6 bases between the germline ends. The germline V gene has CDR1 MNHNY and CDR2 SVGAGI (reference sequence). CDR3 nucleotide sequence: TGTGCCAGCAGTTACTCGGGACGGAACACTGAAGCTTTCTTT. Amino acid sequence: CASSYSGRNTEAFF.

The V call is TRBV7-2, the J call TRBJ2-2, with D uncertain. CDR1 SGHTA and CDR2 FQGNSA come from the germline V gene. The CDR3 runs 13 residues. V dropped 1 base and J dropped 9 bases, with 9 bases sitting between them. The CDR3 loop reads CASSLGTHRELFF. The CDR3 DNA sequence: TGTGCCAGCAGCTTAGGTACCCACCGGGAGCTGTTTTTT.

CDR3 amino acids: CASSLLTSNTGELFF. The CDR3 region has the DNA TGTGCCAGCAGTTTATTGACTTCGAACACCGGGGAGCTGTTTTTT. V usage is TRBV28 and J usage is TRBJ2-2; D gene uncertain. The CDR3 runs to 15 residues. V was pared by 1 base and J by 0 bases, with 6 bases between. Germline V gene data show CDR1 as MDHEN and CDR2 as SYDVKM.

This clone was observed once. The chain carries TRBV7-2 and TRBJ2-3; 9 bases match TRBD1. Trimming at V came to 1 base and at J to 4 bases, leaving 3 bases not matched to a gene. In germline, CDR1 is SGHTA, CDR2 FQGNSA. CDR3 length: 15 residues. This CDR3 is CASSLEGTGPDTQYF. CDR3 nucleotide sequence: TGTGCCAGCAGCTTAGAGGGGACAGGGCCAGATACGCAGTATTTT.

The chain recombines TRBV14 with TRBJ2-5; D remains unclear. The V end lost 1 base, the J end lost 3 bases, and 9 bases lay between the germline ends. This CDR3 has 14 amino acids. Germline V gene data show CDR1 as SGHDN and CDR2 as FVKESK. As DNA, the CDR3 is TGTGCCAGCAGCCAAGTATCCCTAGAAGAGACCCAGTACTTC. As protein: CASSQVSLEETQYF.

This clone occurred a few times. The chain combines TRBV10-3 with TRBJ1-2; TRBD1 matches 7 bases. In germline, CDR1 is ENHRY, CDR2 SYGVKD. The V segment lost 6 bases and the J segment 4 bases; nucleotides outside the gene matches: 8. This CDR3 is built from 14 residues. CDR3 nucleotide sequence: TGTGCCATCAGCGCGACCCGGGACAGCTATGGCTACACCTTC. This sequence encodes CAISATRDSYGYTF.

This chain uses TRBV20-1 with TRBJ2-1; D is unclear. V was cut by 6 bases and J by 8 bases, with 8 bases left in between. CDR1 and CDR2 (germline): DFQATT, SNEGSKA (reference sequence). CDR3 length: 10 amino acids. CDR3 in DNA: TGCAGTGCGTCCTTCGATGAGCAGTTCTTC. It encodes CSASFDEQFF.

V usage is TRBV18 and J usage is TRBJ2-2; TRBD1 matches at 7 bases. After removal of 4 bases from V and 6 bases from J, the junction contained 2 bases not matched to a gene. The germline V gene has CDR1 KGHSH and CDR2 LQKENI. The CDR3 has 13 residues. The CDR3 DNA follows: TGTGCCAGCTCACGACAGGGCGCCGGGGAGCTGTTTTTT. Amino acids: CASSRQGAGELFF.

V gene TRBV10-2 combines with J gene TRBJ2-6; D may match TRBD1 or TRBD2 (5 bases each). There are 14 residues in the CDR3. The V end was cut by 6 bases, the J end by 1 base, with 7 bases between. The V gene's germline CDR1 is WSHSY and CDR2 SAAADI. For the CDR3, the DNA is TGCGCCAGCAGGTGGGGGTCTGGGGCCAACGTCCTGACTTTC. Its translation is CASRWGSGANVLTF.

The chain is built from TRBV7-9 and TRBJ2-3, with 8 bases identical to TRBD1. Germline V gene lookup returns CDR1 SEHNR and CDR2 FQNEAQ (reference sequence). The CDR3 runs 16 residues. J lost 1 base, V lost 5 bases, and 8 bases had no gene match. CDR3: CASSLRRGPGTDTQYF. For the CDR3, the DNA is TGTGCCAGCAGCCTGCGCAGGGGGCCTGGCACAGATACGCAGTATTTT. The full variable domain, rest sourced from reference TRBV7-9 and TRBJ2-3, is DTGVSQNPRHKITKRGQNVTFRCDPISEHNRLYWYRQTLGQGPEFLTYFQNEAQLEKSRLLSDRFSAERPKGSFSTLEIQRTEQGDSAMYLCASSLRRGPGTDTQYFGPGTRLTVL.

V is TRBV20-1 and J is TRBJ2-3; a weak D match, TRBD1 (6 bases). Germline loops: CDR1 DFQATT, CDR2 SNEGSKA (reference sequence). The CDR3 spans 11 residues. V gave up 5 bases and J gave up 3 bases, with 6 bases separating them. The CDR3: CSAGTTDTQYF. DNA for the CDR3: TGCAGTGCTGGGACAACAGATACGCAGTATTTT.

The chain couples TRBV6-5 to TRBJ2-5; D unresolved. CDR3 size: 13 residues. Between the trimmed V and J ends, which lost 6 bases and 5 bases, there was a span of 13 bases. Germline CDR1 is MNHEY and CDR2 is SVGAGI. CDR3 loop: CASSRSRVETQYF. The CDR3 region has the DNA TGTGCCAGCAGCCGCTCCCGGGTGGAGACCCAGTACTTC.